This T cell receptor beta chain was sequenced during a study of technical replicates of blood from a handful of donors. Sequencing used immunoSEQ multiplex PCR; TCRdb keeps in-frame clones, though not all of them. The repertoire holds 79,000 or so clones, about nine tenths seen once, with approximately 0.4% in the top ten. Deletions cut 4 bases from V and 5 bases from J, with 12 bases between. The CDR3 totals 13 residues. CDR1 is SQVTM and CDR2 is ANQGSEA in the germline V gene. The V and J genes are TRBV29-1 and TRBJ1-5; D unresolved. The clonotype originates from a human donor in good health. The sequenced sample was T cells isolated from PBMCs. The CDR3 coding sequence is TGCAGCGTTGGCATCGAGGGCTATCAGCCCCAGCATTTT. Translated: CSVGIEGYQPQHF.